This TCR beta chain was sequenced during a study of identical twins. Study-wide findings and caveats: Beta out-of-frame sequences displayed a weaker excess of sharing between twins.

After removal of 4 bases from V and 1 base from J, the junction contained 9 bases not matched to a gene. Per the germline V gene, CDR1 is LGHNA and CDR2 is YNFKEQ. CDR3 length: 17 residues. A universal primer site came from template switching; cDNA carried unique molecular identifiers. TCRdb used MiXCR to reprocess the 5' RACE reads, holding one entry per CDR3 protein. The sample has around 1.7 million distinct CDR3 sequences; about 32% are singletons. Concerning this clonotype: Its target is not known.

This receptor was taken from a newborn girl in good health. Sequenced input: cord blood. V usage is TRBV4-2 and J usage is TRBJ1-5; 8 bases map to TRBD1. The CDR3 protein is CASSPDRVDRSNQPQHF. The CDR3 DNA sequence: TGTGCCAGCAGCCCGGACAGGGTTGATCGGAGCAATCAGCCCCAGCATTTT.